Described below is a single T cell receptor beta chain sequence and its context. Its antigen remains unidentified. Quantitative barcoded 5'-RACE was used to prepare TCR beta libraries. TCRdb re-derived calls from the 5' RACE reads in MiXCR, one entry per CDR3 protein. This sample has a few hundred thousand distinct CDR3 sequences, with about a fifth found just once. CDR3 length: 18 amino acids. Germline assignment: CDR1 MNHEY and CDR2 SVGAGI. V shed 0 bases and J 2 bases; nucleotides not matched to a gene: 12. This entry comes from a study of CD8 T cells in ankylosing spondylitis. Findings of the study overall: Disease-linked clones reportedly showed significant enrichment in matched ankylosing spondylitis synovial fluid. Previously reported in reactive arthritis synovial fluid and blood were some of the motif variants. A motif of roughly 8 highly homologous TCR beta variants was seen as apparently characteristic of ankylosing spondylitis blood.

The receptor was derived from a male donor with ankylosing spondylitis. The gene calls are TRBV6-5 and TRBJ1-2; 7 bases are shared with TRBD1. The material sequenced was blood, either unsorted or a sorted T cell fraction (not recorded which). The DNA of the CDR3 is TGTGCCAGCAGTTACTCGATTCTCCCCCAGGGGGGCAACTATGGCTACACCTTC. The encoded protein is CASSYSILPQGGNYGYTF.